This T cell receptor (beta chain) derives from a study of blood T cell repertoires in COVID-19. Germline V gene lookup returns CDR1 MNHEY and CDR2 SMNVEV (reference sequence). The V gene lost 0 bases and the J gene lost 1 base, with 9 bases spanning the gap. The length of the CDR3 is 15 residues. Using immunoSEQ multiplex PCR, the repertoire was profiled, and TCRdb retains in-frame clones only, with some absent. The sample consists of tens of thousands of clones, approximately 85% of them appearing once. This clonotype originated in a man aged 80 or over with acute or convalescent COVID-19. Specimen: peripheral blood. This chain links TRBV27 with TRBJ1-1; no firm D call. The CDR3 DNA follows: TGTGCCAGCAGTTTATCATCCGGGAGGAACACTGAAGCTTTCTTT. As protein: CASSLSSGRNTEAFF.